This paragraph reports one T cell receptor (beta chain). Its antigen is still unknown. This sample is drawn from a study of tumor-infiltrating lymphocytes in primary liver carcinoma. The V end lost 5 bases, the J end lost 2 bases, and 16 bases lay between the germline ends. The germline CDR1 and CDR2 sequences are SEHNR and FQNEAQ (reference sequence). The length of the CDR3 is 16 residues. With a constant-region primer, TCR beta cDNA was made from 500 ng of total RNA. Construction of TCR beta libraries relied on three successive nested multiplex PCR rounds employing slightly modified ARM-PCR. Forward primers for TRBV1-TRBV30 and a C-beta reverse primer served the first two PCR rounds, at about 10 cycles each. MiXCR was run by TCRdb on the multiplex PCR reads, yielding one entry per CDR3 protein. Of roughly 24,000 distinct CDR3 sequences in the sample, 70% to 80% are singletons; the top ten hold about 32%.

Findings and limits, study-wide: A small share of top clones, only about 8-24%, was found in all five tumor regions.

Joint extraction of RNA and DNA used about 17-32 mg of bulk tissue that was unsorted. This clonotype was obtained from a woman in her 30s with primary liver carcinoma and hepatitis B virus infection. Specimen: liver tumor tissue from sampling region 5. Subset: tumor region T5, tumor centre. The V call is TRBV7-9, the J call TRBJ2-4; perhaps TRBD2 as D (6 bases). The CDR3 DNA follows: TGTGCCAGCAGCCCACCAGCGGAGGGGTCCAAAAACATTCAGTACTTC. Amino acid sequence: CASSPPAEGSKNIQYF.